There are a few counts of the clone carrying this T cell receptor beta chain. Its antigen is currently unknown. Resections took place in Japan or China from about 2014 to 2018. Germline CDR1 is LGHNA and CDR2 is YNFKEQ. V gave up 0 bases and J gave up 10 bases, with 9 bases separating them. This CDR3 spans 12 amino acids. The assay was immunoSEQ multiplex PCR, and TCRdb's table has in-frame clones only and misses some. Here the sample spans 20,000 to 30,000 clones, about 74% being singletons. This sample is part of a study of immune evolution from preneoplasia to lung adenocarcinoma. As for the study in general: HLA loss of heterozygosity: around 6.5% AIS, about 14% MIA, about 35% ADC, none AAH.

Overall study findings and caveats: Compared with EGFR-mutant or double wild-type lesions, KRAS-mutant nodules were more clonal.

Sample: FFPE invasive lung adenocarcinoma tissue. This receptor was identified in a person aged 55 to 69 with invasive lung adenocarcinoma. Some clones in this sample may be carry-over from other donors' samples. The rearrangement uses TRBV4-2 and TRBJ1-2, with a weak D call TRBD1 (6 bases). DNA of the CDR3: TGTGCCAGCAGCCAAGAGGACAGTGACTACACCTTC. Translated: CASSQEDSDYTF.